One TCR beta chain is described in this entry. Antigen specificity is unknown. The record originates from a study of a mutant IDH1 vaccine in newly diagnosed glioma. Study as a whole: First vaccine doses came 4-6 weeks after radiotherapy alone, or with temozolomide cycles. The treated population exhibited a male proportion of roughly 62%, a female proportion of roughly 38%, and a mean age of about 40 years. Week 35 was safety follow-up visit V12; week 47 was end-of-study visit V13.

The repertoire was sequenced with immunoSEQ multiplex PCR; TCRdb's copy has only in-frame clones and lacks some. The sample carries tens of thousands of clones, approximately 79% recorded once. The time point was: week 47, end of study. Vaccination used 300 ug of mutant IDH1 20-mer peptide per dose, with topical imiquimod. Astrocytomas that were new, WHO grade 3 or 4, IDH1-mutant and ATRX-lost were present in the donors. Specimen: PBMCs, collected from a glioma patient whose treatment included an IDH1 peptide vaccine. This clonotype was sampled from a man aged 18 to 30 with glioma. Some clones in this sample may be carry-over from other donors' samples.

The CDR3 spells CASSLVGQGHEQYF. CDR3 DNA sequence: TGTGCCAGCAGCTTAGTAGGTCAGGGTCACGAGCAGTACTTC. This chain joins TRBV7-9 and TRBJ2-7; a possible D gene is TRBD1 (5 bases). V shed 1 base and J shed 5 bases, with 12 bases lying between them. CDR1 is SEHNR, CDR2 FQNEAQ, per germline (reference sequence). The CDR3 is 14 residues long.